Presented here are 23 T cell receptor beta chains from one specimen sequenced in a study of blood T cell repertoires in COVID-19. Clones were read by immunoSEQ multiplex PCR, and TCRdb kept only the in-frame ones, dropping some. Of about 110,000 clones listed, 55% to 75% are singletons. The sequenced material came from peripheral blood. These receptors originate from a woman between 35 and 50 years old with acute or convalescent COVID-19.

This clone was counted between two and nine times. V and J are TRBV5-1 and TRBJ2-1; 10 nucleotides line up with TRBD1. V lost 3 bases, J lost 7 bases, and 4 bases stayed unmatched. CDR3 length: 14 residues. Looked up from germline, CDR1 is SGHRS and CDR2 is YFSETQ. The CDR3 sequence: CASSSGQGPNEQFF. In nucleotides, the CDR3 is TGCGCCAGCAGCTCGGGACAGGGGCCGAATGAGCAGTTCTTC.

This clone was found a few times. This chain links TRBV3-1 (or the pseudogene TRBV3-2) with TRBJ1-1, with a weak D call TRBD1 (5 bases). This CDR3 has 14 residues. CDR1 and CDR2 from the germline V gene are LGHDT and YNNKEL (reference sequence). V gave up 3 bases and J gave up 4 bases, with 12 bases separating them. The DNA for the CDR3 is TGTGCCAGCAGCCAGGCGGGGCTGGTCACTGAAGCTTTCTTT. Encoded protein: CASSQAGLVTEAFF.

The V gene is TRBV13, the J gene TRBJ1-1; the match to TRBD1 covers 7 bases. CDR3 length: 14 amino acids. Unmatched junction bases numbered 3, after V lost 5 bases and J lost 0 bases. Germline CDR1 and CDR2: PRHDT and FYEKMQ (reference sequence). This CDR3 reads CASSKGQMNTEAFF. In DNA, the CDR3 is TGTGCCAGCAGCAAGGGACAGATGAACACTGAAGCTTTCTTT.

V gene TRBV6-5 combines with J gene TRBJ2-1; 12 positions agree with TRBD2. Unmatched junction bases numbered 9, after V lost 6 bases and J lost 9 bases. CDR1 and CDR2 (germline): MNHEY, SVGAGI. This CDR3 is 15 amino acids long. As DNA, the CDR3 is TGTGCCAGCAGCCGATCTAGCGGGGGGGCTTTTGAGCAGTTCTTC. Amino acid sequence: CASSRSSGGAFEQFF.

The chain employs TRBV10-1 and TRBJ2-2, with TRBD1 matching 9 bases. The germline V gene has CDR1 WNHNN and CDR2 SYGVQD (reference sequence). The CDR3 is 13 amino acids. After removal of 6 bases from V and 6 bases from J, the junction contained 2 bases not matched to a gene. Written as DNA, the CDR3 is TGCGCCAGCAGGGGACAGGGATCCGGGGAGCTGTTTTTT. This sequence encodes CASRGQGSGELFF.

The CDR3 reads CASSPYQGGYTF. The CDR3 nucleotides read TGTGCCAGCAGCCCTTATCAGGGGGGCTACACCTTC. The chain links TRBV7-9 to TRBJ1-2, with D possibly matching TRBD1 (6 bases). V gave up 5 bases and J gave up 8 bases, with 12 bases separating them. CDR1 and CDR2 from the germline V gene are SEHNR and FQNEAQ (reference sequence). This CDR3 has 12 amino acids.

V usage is TRBV28 and J usage is TRBJ2-7; TRBD1 is a possible D gene (5 bases). The CDR3 loop spans 12 amino acids. Germline-derived CDR1 and CDR2 are MDHEN and SYDVKM. Trimming pared 5 bases from V and 5 bases from J, leaving 10 bases between. CDR3 amino acids: CASSQRTNEQYF. In DNA, the CDR3 is TGTGCCAGCAGTCAAAGGACAAACGAGCAGTACTTC.

This chain connects TRBV5-1 to TRBJ1-2; D not certain. V was shortened by 0 bases and J by 2 bases, with 5 bases between the two germline ends. CDR1 is SGHRS, CDR2 YFSETQ, per germline. CDR3 length: 13 amino acids. The CDR3 region is CASSLAVNYGYTF. CDR3 DNA sequence: TGCGCCAGCAGCTTGGCAGTGAACTATGGCTACACCTTC.

This clone has just a few counts. The chain carries TRBV24-1 and TRBJ2-2; D possibly corresponds to TRBD1 (6 bases). The CDR3 length is 14 residues. V dropped 6 bases and J dropped 6 bases, with 13 bases sitting between them. Germline V lookup: CDR1 KGHDR, CDR2 SFDVKD. Here the CDR3 reads CATSFQGGAGELFF. Written as DNA, the CDR3 is TGTGCCACCAGTTTCCAAGGGGGAGCCGGGGAGCTGTTTTTT.

This chain connects TRBV12-3 or TRBV12-4 to TRBJ1-1; weak D call: TRBD1 (5 bases). With 3 bases removed from V and 3 bases from J, the gap between germline ends came to 8 bases. There are 13 residues in the CDR3. In DNA, the CDR3 is TGTGCCAGCAGTTTGACAGAGGACACTGAAGCTTTCTTT. Amino acid sequence: CASSLTEDTEAFF.

The rearrangement uses TRBV6-5 and TRBJ1-3; the D is unclear. Trimming stripped 0 bases from V and 2 bases from J, with 11 bases between. Germline values: CDR1 MNHEY, CDR2 SVGAGI. This CDR3 spans 16 amino acids. CDR3 protein: CASSYSRSTAGNTIYF. CDR3 bases: TGTGCCAGCAGTTACTCGCGCTCTACAGCTGGAAACACCATATATTTT.

The chain joins TRBV5-4 to TRBJ2-1; 11 bases fit TRBD1. Looked up from germline, CDR1 is SGHNT and CDR2 is YYREEE (reference sequence). V lost 5 bases, J lost 7 bases, and 5 bases stayed unmatched. This CDR3 contains 14 residues. CDR3 sequence reads: CASSSGTGGNEQFF. The CDR3 DNA sequence: TGTGCCAGCAGTTCTGGGACAGGGGGAAATGAGCAGTTCTTC. Complete variable domain (other parts from reference TRBV5-4 and TRBJ2-1): ETGVTQSPTHLIKTRGQQVTLRCSSQSGHNTVSWYQQALGQGPQFIFQYYREEENGRGNFPPRFSGLQFPNYSSELNVNALELDDSALYLCASSSGTGGNEQFFGPGTRLTVL.

This clone was detected only a few times. The rearrangement uses TRBV12-3 or TRBV12-4 and TRBJ1-1; a possible D gene is TRBD1 (5 bases). This CDR3 spans 12 amino acids. V was cut by 6 bases and J by 3 bases, with 8 bases left in between. The CDR3 DNA follows: TGTGCCAGCAGGACGACAGACACTGAAGCTTTCTTT. Translated, it gives CASRTTDTEAFF.

This clone was seen more than once but under ten times. The V call is TRBV5-4, the J call TRBJ2-5; D may be TRBD1 (6 bases). V was clipped by 4 bases and J by 1 base, with 11 bases between them. The germline CDR1 and CDR2 sequences are SGHNT and YYREEE (reference sequence). This CDR3 is built from 14 residues. Here the CDR3 DNA reads TGTGCCAGCAGCCAAGGGGGTACCCAAGAGACCCAGTACTTC. This gives the protein CASSQGGTQETQYF.

The rearrangement uses TRBV5-4 and TRBJ1-1, with 7 bases identical to TRBD1. This CDR3 region has 13 residues. Germline V gene sequence: CDR1 SGHNT, CDR2 YYREEE (reference sequence). The J segment lost 0 bases and the V segment lost 6 bases, leaving 2 bases of the junction unmatched. CDR3 DNA sequence: TGTGCCAGCACAGACAGGGTGAACACTGAAGCTTTCTTT. Encoded protein: CASTDRVNTEAFF. The full variable domain, with the rest looked up from reference TRBV5-4 and TRBJ1-1, is ETGVTQSPTHLIKTRGQQVTLRCSSQSGHNTVSWYQQALGQGPQFIFQYYREEENGRGNFPPRFSGLQFPNYSSELNVNALELDDSALYLCASTDRVNTEAFFGQGTRLTVV.

The J gene is TRBJ2-2, the V gene TRBV11-1; 10 bases agree with TRBD1. Germline CDR1 and CDR2: SGHAT and FQDESV (reference sequence). This CDR3 has 16 amino acids. V gave up 3 bases and J gave up 5 bases; unmatched junction bases: 6. This CDR3 is CASSFDRGQSTGELFF. CDR3 coding DNA: TGTGCCAGCAGCTTCGACAGGGGGCAGTCGACCGGGGAGCTGTTTTTT.

The chain recombines TRBV7-9 with TRBJ2-3, with 11 bases lining up with TRBD2. This CDR3 region has 15 residues. J gave up 3 bases and V 3 bases, and 2 bases lay outside the gene matches. Germline loops: CDR1 SEHNR, CDR2 FQNEAQ (reference sequence). For the CDR3, the DNA is TGTGCCAGCAGCTTTAGCGGGGGGGGAACAGATACGCAGTATTTT. Translating it yields CASSFSGGGTDTQYF.

This clone was seen a handful of times. The V call is TRBV28, the J call TRBJ1-2; 7 bases are a match to TRBD1. The CDR3 runs 13 residues. Germline assignment: CDR1 MDHEN and CDR2 SYDVKM. V dropped 3 bases and J dropped 4; count of bases not matched to a gene: 2. The CDR3 here is CASSFSGGYGYTF. The CDR3 DNA follows: TGTGCCAGCAGTTTTTCAGGGGGCTATGGCTACACCTTC.

The chain joins TRBV7-3 to TRBJ2-1, with 8 bases aligning to TRBD2. Trimming at V came to 5 bases and at J to 9 bases, leaving 21 bases not matched to a gene. Germline CDR1 and CDR2: SGHTA and FQGTGA. The CDR3 covers 18 residues. The chain's CDR3 is CASSLNSGTRGSSSEQFF. CDR3 DNA sequence: TGTGCCAGCAGCCTAAACTCTGGGACTAGGGGATCTTCTAGTGAGCAGTTCTTC.

The chain joins TRBV7-2 to TRBJ1-3, with a weak D call TRBD1 (6 bases). The V and J ends lost 5 bases and 0 bases respectively, with 11 bases between them. Germline V gene data show CDR1 as SGHTA and CDR2 as FQGNSA. The CDR3 has 15 amino acids. The CDR3 coding sequence is TGTGCCAGCAGCAAACAGGGAACCTCTGGAAACACCATATATTTT. Translating it yields CASSKQGTSGNTIYF.

This clone appeared a few times. The chain uses TRBV6-1 and TRBJ1-6, with D maybe TRBD1 (5 bases). Germline V gene data show CDR1 as MNHNS and CDR2 as SASEGT. With 2 bases removed from V and 9 bases from J, the gap between germline ends came to 14 bases. The CDR3 loop spans 15 amino acids. CDR3 DNA: TGTGCCAGCAGTGAAATCCCAGACAGAAGTTCACCCCTCCACTTT. As protein: CASSEIPDRSSPLHF.

The chain uses TRBV5-4 and TRBJ2-3, with unresolved D. The CDR3 totals 15 residues. The germline V gene has CDR1 SGHNT and CDR2 YYREEE (reference sequence). V dropped 0 bases and J dropped 2 bases, with 10 bases sitting between them. The CDR3 region has the DNA TGTGCCAGCAGCTTGGATGCACAGTACACAGATACGCAGTATTTT. Its translation is CASSLDAQYTDTQYF.

This clone was found many times. CDR3 sequence (DNA): TGCGCCAGCAGCTTGGAAGGGGGAGCTAACTATGGCTACACCTTC. Translated: CASSLEGGANYGYTF. This chain connects TRBV5-1 to TRBJ1-2, with D tentatively TRBD1 (6 bases). There are 15 residues in the CDR3. The V gene's germline CDR1 is SGHRS and CDR2 YFSETQ. Trimming took 0 bases from V and 0 from J, leaving 9 bases between them.